The clone carrying this TCR beta chain was seen only a few times. Its cognate antigen is unknown. Time point: patch test 1, 2 weeks after DPC sensitization. Treatment specified: therapeutic diphenylcyclopropenone sensitization with weekly scalp DPC. These data come from a study of human T cells and chemical hapten exposure. Whole-study findings and limits: Large CDR3 similarity clusters arose significantly more often from expanded TCRs than from controls. DPC sensitization produced no change in TCRs with frequency above 1 in 1000.

Germline CDR1 LGHNA, CDR2 YNFKEQ. Trimming took 4 bases from V and 3 from J; bases not matched to a gene: 14. This CDR3 region has 17 residues. The library gave individual cDNA molecules unique molecular identifiers. In the original processing: Sample-level TCR yields exhibited a median of roughly 96,000, with a range of about 23,224 to 700,000. TCRdb reprocessed the RACE reads via MiXCR and lists one record per CDR3 protein. The V and J calls and clone size come from TCRdb's table, not from the authors' own analysis. The repertoire holds around 300,000 distinct CDR3 sequences, with roughly 6.9% as singletons.

This TCR was sampled from a woman aged 18-29 years with alopecia areata. Some clones in this sample may be carry-over from other donors' samples. The specimen was whole blood, collected in connection with sensitization to the hapten diphenylcyclopropenone (DPC). This rearrangement joins TRBV4-2 to TRBJ1-2; 7 bases fit TRBD1. The CDR3 nucleotides are TGTGCCAGCAGCCCCAAGACACAGGGGCGCGGGGACTATGGCTACACCTTC. Translated: CASSPKTQGRGDYGYTF.